This section outlines one T cell receptor (beta chain) sequence together with its context. Its antigen remains undetermined. No base quality values were provided; no much bigger clone lies one nucleotide off. These data come from a study of blood T cell repertoires in COVID-19 (dated by TCRdb to 2019 to 2021). Notes on the research overall: Collaborator samples came from the United States, Italy and Spain and covered acute and convalescent phases of COVID-19. The prospective study material was composed of cDNA or gDNA derived from T cells, B-cell-depleted T cells, or PBMCs. Deeply sampled blood TCRbeta repertoires from subjects exposed to, actively infected with, or recovered from COVID-19 were included in the dataset. The repertoires were made available in a free public database intended to serve as a resource for research on the immune response to SARS-CoV-2. Samples were obtained from the ongoing ImmuneRACE study (first 160 participants) and from over a thousand subjects provided by 6 global collaborators. Nearly every sample came with metadata listing a de-identified subject ID, COVID-19 status, age in years and sex. Where HLA class I and class II types were available, the types were taken from metadata supplied by the sample provider, not from assay-based typing. Beyond this particular receptor, the publication reports: The amount of clinical and demographic metadata varied by source and participant and was provided uncurated.

TCRbeta CDR3 regions were amplified from genomic DNA using the immunoSEQ Assay, a bias-controlled multiplex PCR. As for how the authors treated the data: Within the assay, amplification of reference gene primers was used to estimate how many nucleated cells each sample contained. To quantify the absolute abundance of each unique TCRbeta CDR3 rearrangement, sequence reads were collapsed and filtered. For each sample, productive Simpson clonality was calculated as the square root of Simpson's diversity index over productive rearrangements. TCRdb carries this immuneACCESS record with in-frame sequences only. Its versions omit some clonotypes, under half of them owing to an unresolved V gene in the studies checked, with the rest unexplained. Clone size and V and J calls were adopted from that table, with D and trimming inferred from the DNA. Here the sample has 250,000 to 300,000 clones; 70% to 90% occur a single time. The ten largest clonotypes hold more than 6.5% of the sample.

Enrolling through a virtual design, the prospective study's participants ranged in age from roughly 18 to 100 years and lived across 24 United States geographic areas. In the prospective study, cohorts were assigned on the basis of participant-reported clinical history obtained from a screening survey and a study questionnaire. Exposed participants had been in contact with someone with a PCR-confirmed or clinician-diagnosed COVID-19 case within 2 weeks of study entry. Each participant in the prospective study had whole blood, serum and a nasopharyngeal or oropharyngeal swab collected by mobile phlebotomists. Prospective study participants could optionally give additional blood draws and questionnaires over an approximately two-month period. Prospective study blood samples were shipped either frozen or at room temperature before DNA extraction. Reading from cysteine to phenylalanine, the CDR3 counts 13 amino acids. Only the CDR3 DNA is retained, 39 bases long and in frame from the first base. Trimming at the junction amounts to 2 bases on V and 5 bases on J, and the germline ends lie 9 bases apart. The germline V gene specifies MDHEN as CDR1 and SYDVKM as CDR2.

Here the chain combines TRBV28 and TRBJ1-2; perhaps TRBD1 is the D gene, with 5 bases matching. The sequence was collected from a woman in her forties or fifties who had been exposed to COVID-19. The source material was PBMCs or T cells enriched from blood (not recorded which). The nucleotide sequence reads TGTGCCAGCAGTTTACTTCAGGGTTATGGCTACACCTTC. This gives the protein CASSLLQGYGYTF.